The 24 T cell receptor beta chains reported below all come from one sample, sequenced in a study of blood T cells in healthy people across ages. Together with a sample-barcoded 5' primer, a J-beta primer mix was included in a second PCR lasting roughly 6 to 12 cycles. A single record per CDR3 protein comes from TCRdb applying MiXCR to the 5' RACE reads. The table shows roughly 570,000 distinct CDR3 sequences, with 25% to 30% occurring only once. The sequenced sample consisted of blood. Receptors were obtained from a woman in her 70s in good health.

The CDR3 DNA reads TGTGCCATCAGTGGCTCCGGGACGGTCAGCTCCTACGAGCAGTACTTC. This sequence encodes CAISGSGTVSSYEQYF. The gene calls are TRBV10-3 and TRBJ2-7; D is possibly TRBD1 or TRBD2 (5 bases each). CDR1 and CDR2 from the germline V gene are ENHRY and SYGVKD. The CDR3 extends over 16 amino acids. V was trimmed by 4 bases and J by 0 bases, leaving 16 bases between them.

This clonotype was picked up many times. The rearrangement links TRBV7-9 to TRBJ2-7; TRBD1 matches at 9 bases. Losses at the gene ends were 6 bases for V and 4 bases for J; bases not matched to a gene: 7. Germline V lookup: CDR1 SEHNR, CDR2 FQNEAQ (reference sequence). This CDR3 has 14 amino acids. The CDR3 nucleotides are TGTGCCAGCAGACCGACAGGGGGTTTGTACGAGCAGTACTTC. Translated: CASRPTGGLYEQYF.

This chain joins TRBV4-1 and TRBJ1-2; perhaps TRBD1 as D (6 bases). The CDR3 loop spans 15 amino acids. CDR1 is MGHRA, CDR2 YSYEKL, per germline. V lost 5 bases, J lost 4 bases, and 17 bases lay in between. The CDR3 nucleotides read TGCGCCAGCAGCTTTCCGTCCCAGGGGACCTATGGCTACACCTTC. Translation: CASSFPSQGTYGYTF.

The V gene is TRBV5-1, the J gene TRBJ1-1; D uncertain. V lost 2 bases to trimming and J lost 3 bases, with 2 bases between them. CDR1 and CDR2 (germline): SGHRS, YFSETQ. The CDR3 is 11 residues long. The CDR3 region is CASSFHTEAFF. The DNA of the CDR3 is TGCGCCAGCAGCTTCCACACTGAAGCTTTCTTT.

The V gene is TRBV29-1, the J gene TRBJ2-1, with a possible D match to TRBD2 (6 bases). Germline CDR1 reads SQVTM; CDR2 reads ANQGSEA. The CDR3 consists of 12 residues. The V and J ends lost 0 bases and 11 bases respectively, with 11 bases between them. CDR3 nucleotide sequence: TGCAGCGTTGAAGAGGAGGGGAGAAAGCAGTTCTTC. This translates into CSVEEEGRKQFF.

This clonotype was counted a few times. The V and J genes are TRBV29-1 and TRBJ2-5, with D tentatively TRBD1 (6 bases). This CDR3 region has 11 residues. The germline CDR1 and CDR2 sequences are SQVTM and ANQGSEA. V lost 3 bases and J lost 6, with 8 bases in between. The CDR3 loop is CSVDRDKTQYF. CDR3 sequence (DNA): TGCAGCGTTGATAGGGACAAGACCCAGTACTTC.

This clonotype was recorded only once. This chain joins TRBV7-9 and TRBJ1-1, with D unresolved. Trimming shortened V by 5 bases and J by 11 bases, and 15 bases separated the two germline ends. From germline, CDR1 is SEHNR and CDR2 FQNEAQ (reference sequence). The CDR3 consists of 12 residues. The DNA for the CDR3 is TGTGCCAGCAGCCAATCGACCCTCGTGGCTTTCTTT. Translated: CASSQSTLVAFF.

This clonotype was seen more than once but under ten times. The chain couples TRBV7-9 to TRBJ2-4; perhaps TRBD1 as D (5 bases). The germline V and J ends were trimmed by 2 bases and 4 bases, with 15 bases remaining between them. There are 16 residues in the CDR3. Germline V lookup: CDR1 SEHNR, CDR2 FQNEAQ (reference sequence). The CDR3 region is CASSLWGREAKNIQYF. As DNA, the CDR3 is TGTGCCAGCAGCTTATGGGGCCGAGAGGCGAAAAACATTCAGTACTTC. Filled out from reference TRBV7-9 and TRBJ2-4, the complete variable domain reads DTGVSQNPRHKITKRGQNVTFRCDPISEHNRLYWYRQTLGQGPEFLTYFQNEAQLEKSRLLSDRFSAERPKGSFSTLEIQRTEQGDSAMYLCASSLWGREAKNIQYFGAGTRLSVL.

The chain links TRBV9 to TRBJ1-2, with D unclear. V was trimmed by 3 bases and J by 8 bases, leaving 20 bases between them. The CDR3 totals 15 residues. Germline loops: CDR1 SGDLS, CDR2 YYNGEE. CDR3: CASSESGLPAGGYTF. CDR3 DNA: TGTGCCAGCAGCGAATCGGGCCTCCCGGCAGGCGGCTACACCTTC. Full variable domain (remainder filled in from reference TRBV9 and TRBJ1-2): DSGVTQTPKHLITATGQRVTLRCSPRSGDLSVYWYQQSLDQGLQFLIQYYNGEERAKGNILERFSAQQFPDLHSELNLSSLELGDSALYFCASSESGLPAGGYTFGSGTRLTVV.

V usage is TRBV27 and J usage is TRBJ2-2; 7 bases line up with TRBD1. CDR1 and CDR2 from the germline V gene are MNHEY and SMNVEV (reference sequence). The CDR3 has 16 residues. The V and J ends lost 0 bases and 3 bases, in that order; junction bases with no gene match: 4. The CDR3 reads CASSLSGQWYTGELFF. CDR3 nucleotide sequence: TGTGCCAGCAGTTTATCGGGACAGTGGTACACCGGGGAGCTGTTTTTT.

This clonotype was found many times. The chain has TRBV5-6 and TRBJ2-7; the D gene is possibly TRBD1 (5 bases). Germline V gene lookup returns CDR1 SGHDT and CDR2 YYEEEE. The V end was cut by 5 bases, the J end by 1 base, with 13 bases between. The CDR3 is 14 residues long. CDR3 protein: CASSRGSGSYEQYF. Here the CDR3 DNA reads TGTGCCAGCAGTCGCGGATCAGGGTCCTACGAGCAGTACTTC.

This clonotype has a handful of counts. Just one base apart from a much larger clone, this may be a read error. V gene TRBV7-2 combines with J gene TRBJ2-5; D is uncertain. In germline, CDR1 is SGHTA, CDR2 FQGNSA. The CDR3 extends over 12 amino acids. The CDR3 is CANSSRWETQYF. In DNA form, the CDR3 reads TGTGCCAACAGCTCTCGCTGGGAGACCCAGTACTTC.

The V call is TRBV15, the J call TRBJ2-5; 7 bases are a match to TRBD2. Germline-derived CDR1 and CDR2 are LNHNV and YYDKDF (reference sequence). CDR3 length: 18 residues. Unmatched junction bases numbered 11, after V lost 0 bases and J lost 1 base. The CDR3 region has the DNA TGTGCCACCAGCAGAGATCCGGCGGGGGTTGGGTTCCAAGAGACCCAGTACTTC. It codes for CATSRDPAGVGFQETQYF.

In this sample, this clonotype turned up a few times. The V and J genes are TRBV7-9 and TRBJ2-5; D ambiguous. Matching the DNA end better, TRBJ2-7 makes the J call doubtful. This CDR3 comprises 11 residues. Germline CDR1 is SEHNR and CDR2 is FQNEAQ (reference sequence). The CDR3 DNA is TGTGCCAGCAGCCCAGGAACCGAGCAGTACTTC. Its protein product is CASSPGTEQYF.

This clonotype was seen more than once but under ten times. At one end the junction does not follow the germline gene, possibly because of a read error. The chain is built from TRBV6-4 and TRBJ1-2; no firm D call. This CDR3 spans 12 amino acids. Germline V gene data show CDR1 as MRHNA and CDR2 as SNTAGT. The CDR3 region is CASSDSKKATVF. Written as DNA, the CDR3 is TGTGCCAGCAGTGACTCGAAAAAGGCCACCGTGTTC.

This chain joins TRBV4-3 and TRBJ2-1; D might be TRBD2 (6 bases). V was trimmed by 0 bases and J by 9 bases, leaving 15 bases between them. This CDR3 has 15 amino acids. Germline V gene data show CDR1 as LGHNA and CDR2 as YSLEER. CDR3 residues: CASSQEGGAGFEQFF. The CDR3 DNA sequence: TGCGCCAGCAGCCAAGAAGGAGGGGCGGGGTTTGAGCAGTTCTTC.

This clonotype was picked up a small number of times. The V and J genes are TRBV20-1 and TRBJ1-2; D ambiguous. This CDR3 has 12 residues. The germline gives CDR1 DFQATT, CDR2 SNEGSKA (reference sequence). The V gene lost 1 base and the J gene lost 5 bases, with 8 bases spanning the gap. Here the CDR3 reads CSARAPGYGYTF. The CDR3 DNA is TGCAGTGCTAGAGCCCCGGGGTATGGCTACACCTTC.

V gene TRBV12-3 or TRBV12-4 combines with J gene TRBJ2-3; 10 nucleotides agree with TRBD2. The J segment lost 2 bases and the V segment lost 7 bases, leaving 9 bases of the junction unmatched. This CDR3 has 16 residues. The CDR3 DNA follows: TGTGCCAGCAATAAAGAGCGGGGGGGAGTCACAGATACGCAGTATTTT. The encoded protein is CASNKERGGVTDTQYF.

Only a few counts were recorded for this clonotype. The chain employs TRBV4-3 and TRBJ2-5, with a possible D match to TRBD1 (5 bases). The CDR3 has 16 amino acids. Germline CDR1 LGHNA, CDR2 YSLEER. Trimming removed 4 bases at V and 5 bases at J, with 20 bases between. CDR3 coding DNA: TGCGCCAGCAGCCCCCGTTTGCAGGGCCCCAGGGAGACCCAGTACTTC. This encodes CASSPRLQGPRETQYF.

V gene TRBV19 combines with J gene TRBJ2-7; D is unresolved. The V and J ends lost 4 bases and 1 base respectively, with 8 bases between them. The CDR3 runs 13 residues. Germline loops: CDR1 LNHDA, CDR2 SQIVND (reference sequence). The CDR3 coding sequence is TGTGCCAGTAGTAAAACCCGGTCCTACGAGCAGTACTTC. Translation: CASSKTRSYEQYF.

This clonotype was detected only a few times. This chain links TRBV6-1 with TRBJ1-1; D remains ambiguous. The CDR3 loop spans 14 amino acids. V lost 2 bases and J lost 0, with 7 bases in between. Germline V lookup: CDR1 MNHNS, CDR2 SASEGT. As DNA, the CDR3 is TGTGCCAGCAGTGAATTTGTGATGAACACTGAAGCTTTCTTT. It codes for CASSEFVMNTEAFF.

This clonotype was seen a few times. The chain carries TRBV10-3 and TRBJ1-6; perhaps TRBD1 as D (5 bases). V gave up 2 bases and J gave up 7 bases, with 9 bases separating them. This CDR3 has 14 amino acids. Germline values: CDR1 ENHRY, CDR2 SYGVKD. The CDR3 DNA reads as TGTGCCATCAGTGAGATGGCAGGGAATTCACCCCTCCACTTT. This sequence encodes CAISEMAGNSPLHF.

There are many counts of this clonotype. This chain connects TRBV6-2 or TRBV6-3 to TRBJ2-1; 10 bases agree with TRBD1. The V gene's germline CDR1 is MNHEY and CDR2 SVGEGT. The CDR3 is 15 residues long. V lost 5 bases, J lost 2 bases, and 3 bases stayed unmatched. The CDR3 spells CASSPGQGTYNEQFF. The CDR3 coding sequence is TGTGCCAGCAGTCCGGGACAGGGGACCTACAATGAGCAGTTCTTC.

This sequence joins TRBV6-5 and TRBJ1-2; no definite D call. The ends were cut back, 2 bases at V and 4 bases at J, with 14 bases in the middle. The CDR3 is 15 amino acids. From germline, CDR1 is MNHEY and CDR2 SVGAGI. CDR3 bases: TGTGCCAGCAGTTACGCGGTCGGGCAGACCTATGGCTACACCTTC. Translation gives CASSYAVGQTYGYTF.